This TCR beta chain derives from a study of cytomegalovirus exposure and HLA in healthy donors. Study background: T cells numbering approximately 170 million yielded 100 million to 120 million unique TCR beta sequences in an earlier analysis. Counted in an early data release were tens of millions of unique TCRs from HLA-typed donors.

Of note for this clone: Its specificity is not known.

V was pared by 0 bases and J by 4 bases, with 2 bases of the junction left unmatched. Germline CDR1 and CDR2: WNHNN and SYGVQD (reference sequence). The CDR3 sequence is 16 residues long. PCR was performed using 60 Vbeta and 13 Jbeta primers. Clones were read by immunoSEQ multiplex PCR, and TCRdb kept only the in-frame ones, dropping some. The repertoire includes about 98,000 clones, around four fifths of them detected once, and approximately 4% sits in the top ten. Study observations and caveats: In a later analysis, HLA-associated beta chains showed higher expansion and lower generation probabilities than comparable chains.

V is TRBV10-1 and J is TRBJ2-3, with 12 bases aligning to TRBD2. Sequenced input: PBMCs. This receptor was obtained from a female donor in good health and CMV-seropositive. The CDR3 spells CASSESLAGGPDTQYF. The CDR3 nucleotides are TGCGCCAGCAGTGAGTCTCTAGCGGGGGGGCCAGATACGCAGTATTTT.